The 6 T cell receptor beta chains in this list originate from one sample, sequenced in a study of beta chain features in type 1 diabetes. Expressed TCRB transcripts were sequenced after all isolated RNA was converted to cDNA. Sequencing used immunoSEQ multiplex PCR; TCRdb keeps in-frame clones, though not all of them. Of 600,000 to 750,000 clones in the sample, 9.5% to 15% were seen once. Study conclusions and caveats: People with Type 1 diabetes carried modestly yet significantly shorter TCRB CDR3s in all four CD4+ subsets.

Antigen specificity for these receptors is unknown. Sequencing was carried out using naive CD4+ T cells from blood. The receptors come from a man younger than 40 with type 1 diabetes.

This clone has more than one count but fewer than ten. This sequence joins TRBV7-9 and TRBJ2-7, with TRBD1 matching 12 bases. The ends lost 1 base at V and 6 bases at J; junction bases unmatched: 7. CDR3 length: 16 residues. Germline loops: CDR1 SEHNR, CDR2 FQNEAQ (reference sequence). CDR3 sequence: CASSLGLGQGAFEQYF. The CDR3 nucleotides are TGTGCCAGCAGCTTAGGCCTGGGACAGGGGGCTTTCGAGCAGTACTTC.

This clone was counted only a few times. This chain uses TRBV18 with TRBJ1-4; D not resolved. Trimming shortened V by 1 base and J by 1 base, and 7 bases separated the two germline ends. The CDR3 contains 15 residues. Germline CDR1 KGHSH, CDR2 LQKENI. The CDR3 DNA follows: TGTGCCAGCTCACCACTGGCAGGAACTAATGAAAAACTGTTTTTT. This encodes CASSPLAGTNEKLFF.

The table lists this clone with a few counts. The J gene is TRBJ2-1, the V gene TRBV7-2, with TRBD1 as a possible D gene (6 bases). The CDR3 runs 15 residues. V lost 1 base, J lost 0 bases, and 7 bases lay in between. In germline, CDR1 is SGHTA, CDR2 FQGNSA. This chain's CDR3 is CASSLGTVSYNEQFF. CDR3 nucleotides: TGTGCCAGCAGCTTAGGGACAGTCTCCTACAATGAGCAGTTCTTC.

The CDR3 is CASSLRQDLREKLFF. As DNA, the CDR3 is TGTGCCAGCAGCTTACGACAGGACCTTAGAGAAAAACTGTTTTTT. The chain links TRBV11-2 to TRBJ1-4, with D perhaps TRBD1 (6 bases). V lost 2 bases, J lost 8 bases, and 15 bases lay in between. The CDR3 extends over 15 amino acids. Germline V gene sequence: CDR1 SGHAT, CDR2 FQNNGV.

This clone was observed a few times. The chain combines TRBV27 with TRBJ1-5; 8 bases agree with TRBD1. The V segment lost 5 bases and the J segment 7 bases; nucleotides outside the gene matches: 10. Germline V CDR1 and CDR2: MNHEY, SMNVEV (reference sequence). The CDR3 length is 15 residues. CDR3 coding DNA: TGTGCCAGCAGTACGACAGGGGAGAATAGGCAGCCCCAGCATTTT. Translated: CASSTTGENRQPQHF.

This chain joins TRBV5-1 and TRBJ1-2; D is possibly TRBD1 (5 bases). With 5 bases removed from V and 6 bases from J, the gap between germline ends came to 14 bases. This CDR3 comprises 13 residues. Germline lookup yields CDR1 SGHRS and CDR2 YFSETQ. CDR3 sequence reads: CASSEQAQNGYTF. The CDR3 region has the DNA TGCGCCAGCAGTGAACAGGCCCAGAATGGCTACACCTTC.